The following is a T cell receptor beta chain sequence with its context. The antigen is unknown. This specimen belongs to a study of vaccination and CD4 T cells after COVID-19. About the research overall: Convalescent donors totaled six males and four females, including two who were Hispanic.

The assay that was used to sequence DNA from cultured CD4+ T cells was the Oncomine TCR Beta short-read assay. In this case, cultured CD4+ T cells provided the extracted genomic DNA. A single record per CDR3 protein comes from TCRdb applying MiXCR to the PCR reads. The table lists 13,000 to 15,000 distinct CDR3 sequences, 52% of them singletons. Specified treatment: approximately nine-day PBMC culture with coronavirus spike peptide pools or control peptides (ViraFEST assay). Using peptide pools, antigen-specific T cells were expanded in ViraFEST before TCRs were sequenced. This CDR3 has 12 amino acids. From germline, CDR1 is SGHDN and CDR2 FVKESK. Trimming removed 1 base from V and 5 bases from J, with 6 bases in between.

Sequencing used CD4+ T cells from blood, cultured in vitro. This chain joins TRBV14 and TRBJ2-7; D gene ambiguous. The receptor's source is a human donor who had recovered from COVID-19. CDR3 in DNA: TGTGCCAGCAGCCAAGGGTGGAACGAGCAGTACTTC. Translating gives CASSQGWNEQYF. The full variable domain, its missing parts supplied by reference TRBV14 and TRBJ2-7, is EAGVTQFPSHSVIEKGQTVTLRCDPISGHDNLYWYRRVMGKEIKFLLHFVKESKQDESGMPNNRFLAERTGGTYSTLKVQPAELEDSGVYFCASSQGWNEQYFGPGTRLTVT.